This T cell receptor beta chain emerged from a study of CD8 T cells in Susac syndrome. CDR1 is SGHRS, CDR2 YFSETQ, per germline. J gave up 6 bases and V 6 bases, and 7 bases lay outside the gene matches. The CDR3 has 13 amino acids. After extraction with the RNeasy kit, about 0.45 to 1 ug of the RNA was reverse transcribed using random hexamers. MiXCR, run by TCRdb on the immunoSEQ multiplex PCR reads, gives a single entry per CDR3 protein. The repertoire holds 200,000 or so distinct CDR3 sequences, 90% to 95% seen once, with about 0.087% in the top ten. The specimen was CD4+ T cells from PBMCs. The rearrangement links TRBV5-1 to TRBJ2-3, with 7 bases aligning to TRBD1. This clonotype was sampled from a human donor with multiple sclerosis. The CDR3: CASKPTGEDTQYF. CDR3 DNA sequence: TGCGCCAGCAAACCAACAGGGGAGGATACGCAGTATTTT.